A selection of T cell receptor beta chains follows, all from one sample in a study of OX40 agonist ivuxolimab in advanced cancers. Libraries were prepared by immunoSEQ multiplex PCR; TCRdb keeps only in-frame clonotypes and omits some of them. The table lists about 59,000 clones, around 92% of them singletons. This specimen was CD4+ or CD8+ T cells sorted from blood, taken in a trial of the OX40 agonist ivuxolimab. Receptors originate from an adult with an advanced solid tumor such as melanoma, head and neck, liver or kidney cancer. Each CDR3 is given with its conserved first and last residue. Fields, in order: J gene, clone size, V gene, D gene, CDR3 protein, CDR3 DNA. D genes are given only for firm matches. The size of a clone is reported for some rows only, either as once, few or many, or as a class for expanded clones.

TRBJ2-5 | NA | TRBV15 | NA | CATSRAGLIQETQYF | TGTGCCACCAGCAGAGCCGGACTCATCCAAGAGACCCAGTACTTC
TRBJ1-6 | few | TRBV11-2 | NA | CASSSMGVSNSPLHF | TGTGCCAGCAGCTCTATGGGAGTCTCCAATTCACCCCTCCACTTT
TRBJ1-2 | NA | TRBV2 | TRBD1 | CASSEGRGLAGYTF | TGTGCCAGCAGTGAGGGCAGGGGGCTCGCTGGCTACACCTTC
TRBJ2-1 | NA | TRBV28 | NA | CASSSPGHEQFF | TGTGCCAGCAGCAGCCCAGGCCATGAGCAGTTCTTC
TRBJ2-1 | NA | TRBV6-5 | TRBD2 | CASSFLAGDDEQFF | TGTGCCAGCAGTTTCCTAGCGGGGGACGATGAGCAGTTCTTC
TRBJ2-3 | NA | TRBV4-1 | TRBD2 | CASSPRVAGGRTDTQYF | TGCGCCAGCAGCCCCAGAGTTGCGGGAGGGAGGACAGATACGCAGTATTTT
TRBJ2-4 | NA | TRBV4-2 | TRBD2 | CASSQEGPAGEQAKNIQYF | TGTGCCAGCAGCCAAGAGGGACCAGCGGGAGAGCAGGCCAAAAACATTCAGTACTTC
TRBJ2-1 | NA | TRBV19 | TRBD2 | CASSIDLDGSTSGWNEQFF | TGTGCCAGTAGTATAGATCTAGACGGCTCGACTAGCGGGTGGAATGAGCAGTTCTTC
TRBJ2-2 | NA | TRBV28 | NA | CASSLLGTTGGELFF | TGTGCCAGCAGTTTACTCGGCACAACGGGCGGGGAGCTGTTTTTT
TRBJ1-2 | NA | TRBV30 | NA | CAWSAENHRVGYTF | TGTGCCTGGAGTGCAGAAAACCACAGGGTCGGCTACACCTTC
TRBJ1-4 | NA | TRBV27 | TRBD1 | CASSTIDSDRGISEKLFF | TGTGCCAGCAGTACAATCGATAGCGACAGGGGTATTTCTGAAAAACTGTTTTTT
TRBJ2-1 | NA | TRBV29-1 | NA | CSVDNPSSYNEQFF | TGCAGCGTTGACAACCCCAGCTCCTACAATGAGCAGTTCTTC
TRBJ2-5 | NA | TRBV4-3 | NA | CASSPDREETQYF | TGCGCCAGCAGCCCGGACCGGGAAGAGACCCAGTACTTC
TRBJ1-2 | NA | TRBV5-4 | NA | CASSQKSSYTF | TGTGCCAGCAGCCAAAAAAGCAGCTACACCTTC
TRBJ2-3 | once | TRBV30 | NA | CAWRGLSTDTQYF | TGTGCCTGGAGGGGACTTAGCACAGATACGCAGTATTTT
TRBJ1-1 | NA | TRBV30 | NA | CALRESDTEAFF | TGTGCCTTAAGAGAGAGTGACACTGAAGCTTTCTTT
TRBJ2-4 | NA | TRBV6-5 | NA | CASKWRAKNIQYF | TGTGCCAGCAAGTGGCGAGCCAAAAACATTCAGTACTTC
TRBJ1-2 | NA | TRBV9 | NA | CASSATDGTYGYTF | TGTGCCAGCAGCGCAACGGACGGCACCTATGGCTACACCTTC
TRBJ2-5 | NA | TRBV7-9 | NA | CASSHAETQYF | TGTGCCAGCAGTCATGCGGAGACCCAGTACTTC
TRBJ2-1 | NA | TRBV7-2 | TRBD2 | CASTPGGSRNEQFF | TGTGCCAGCACCCCGGGAGGGTCAAGGAATGAGCAGTTCTTC
TRBJ1-2 | large | TRBV4-1 | NA | CASSQEGSGYGYTF | TGCGCCAGCAGCCAAGAAGGGTCTGGCTATGGCTACACCTTC
TRBJ2-2 | NA | TRBV11-2 | TRBD1 | CASSIMTGGVDGELFF | TGTGCCAGCAGCATCATGACAGGGGGCGTAGACGGGGAGCTGTTTTTT
TRBJ1-6 | NA | TRBV11-2 | NA | CASSLGSPLHF | TGTGCCAGCAGCTTAGGGTCACCCCTCCACTTT
TRBJ2-3 | NA | TRBV6-5 | NA | CASGSGRSTDTQYF | TGTGCCAGCGGTAGCGGTCGTAGCACAGATACGCAGTATTTT